Presented here are 28 T cell receptor beta chains from one specimen sequenced in a study of blood T cell repertoires in COVID-19. Only in-frame clones appear in the TCRdb table, and some are missing; sequencing was by immunoSEQ multiplex PCR. Found here are hundreds of thousands of clones, roughly 90% of them singletons; the top ten hold almost 1.5%. The sample was peripheral blood. Receptors originate from a woman aged 25-40 years with active or convalescent COVID-19.

This chain links TRBV9 with TRBJ1-1; tentatively, D is TRBD1 (5 bases). V was trimmed by 3 bases and J by 8 bases, leaving 11 bases between them. This CDR3 comprises 12 residues. From germline, CDR1 is SGDLS and CDR2 YYNGEE. The CDR3 DNA reads as TGTGCCAGCAGCGCAGGGTACCAAGAAGCTTTCTTT. As protein: CASSAGYQEAFF. Looking up the rest from reference TRBV9 and TRBJ1-1 gives the full variable domain: DSGVTQTPKHLITATGQRVTLRCSPRSGDLSVYWYQQSLDQGLQFLIQYYNGEERAKGNILERFSAQQFPDLHSELNLSSLELGDSALYFCASSAGYQEAFFGQGTRLTVV.

The chain joins TRBV29-1 to TRBJ1-4, with 9 bases that match TRBD1. This CDR3 is built from 13 residues. With V trimmed by 7 bases and J by 6 bases, 6 bases remained unmatched. In germline, CDR1 is SQVTM, CDR2 ANQGSEA. The CDR3 nucleotides are TGCAGCGCTACGGACAGGGGAGATGAAAAACTGTTTTTT. This sequence encodes CSATDRGDEKLFF. Full variable domain (missing parts from reference TRBV29-1 and TRBJ1-4): SAVISQKPSRDICQRGTSLTIQCQVDSQVTMMFWYRQQPGQSLTLIATANQGSEATYESGFVIDKFPISRPNLTFSTLTVSNMSPEDSSIYLCSATDRGDEKLFFGSGTQLSVL.

Concerning this clone: Other DNA sequences within the sample encode an identical CDR3. The V gene is TRBV5-1, the J gene TRBJ2-2; the match to TRBD2 covers 8 bases. V lost 1 base and J lost 4; bases outside the gene matches: 3. Per germline, CDR1 SGHRS and CDR2 YFSETQ. The CDR3 extends over 15 amino acids. CDR3 sequence reads: CASSLTSGGTGELFF. Written as DNA, the CDR3 is TGCGCCAGCAGCTTGACTAGCGGAGGCACCGGGGAGCTGTTTTTT.

The CDR3 loop is CASSFPRTSGSYEQYF. The CDR3 DNA follows: TGTGCCAGCAGCTTTCCTCGGACTAGCGGGTCCTACGAGCAGTACTTC. The chain joins TRBV13 to TRBJ2-7; 11 positions match TRBD2. Germline trimming cut 3 bases from V and 1 base from J; bases unmatched to any gene: 5. CDR3 length: 16 residues. The germline V gene has CDR1 PRHDT and CDR2 FYEKMQ (reference sequence). Full variable domain (outside the CDR3, taken from reference TRBV13 and TRBJ2-7): AAGVIQSPRHLIKEKRETATLKCYPIPRHDTVYWYQQGPGQDPQFLISFYEKMQSDKGSIPDRFSAQQFSDYHSELNMSSLELGDSALYFCASSFPRTSGSYEQYFGPGTRLTVT.

The chain combines TRBV10-1 with TRBJ1-1; D uncertain. V was clipped by 6 bases and J by 1 base, with 9 bases between them. Germline lookup yields CDR1 WNHNN and CDR2 SYGVQD (reference sequence). CDR3 length: 13 residues. CDR3 sequence reads: CASSETRNTEAFF. DNA of the CDR3: TGCGCCAGCAGCGAAACACGGAACACTGAAGCTTTCTTT.

The V and J genes are TRBV27 and TRBJ1-1, with D possibly matching TRBD1 (5 bases). Germline values: CDR1 MNHEY, CDR2 SMNVEV (reference sequence). The length of the CDR3 is 15 residues. V was pared by 5 bases and J by 2 bases, with 15 bases between. The CDR3 sequence is CASSPREAINTEAFF. The CDR3 DNA reads as TGTGCCAGCAGTCCCAGGGAGGCGATTAACACTGAAGCTTTCTTT.

The J gene is TRBJ1-2, the V gene TRBV28; 11 bases map to TRBD1. Germline V gives CDR1 MDHEN, CDR2 SYDVKM. The V gene end was trimmed by 5 bases and the J gene end by 4 bases; junction bases not matched to a gene: 6. The CDR3 covers 15 residues. The CDR3 region has the DNA TGTGCCAGCAGTGTACCGGGACAGGGGGGCTATGGCTACACCTTC. Its protein is CASSVPGQGGYGYTF.

CDR3 in amino acids: CASTTGTGSYEQYF. CDR3 coding DNA: TGTGCCAGCACCACCGGGACAGGATCCTACGAGCAGTACTTC. This chain joins TRBV2 and TRBJ2-7, with 8 nucleotides matching TRBD1. With 7 bases clipped from V and 1 base from J, the junction kept 6 bases outside the gene matches. The germline CDR1 and CDR2 sequences are SNHLY and FYNNEI. The CDR3 spans 14 residues.

The CDR3 loop reads CASSLEPGASLGELFF. CDR3 coding DNA: TGCGCCAGCAGCTTGGAACCGGGAGCCTCGTTGGGGGAGCTGTTTTTT. V is TRBV5-1 and J is TRBJ2-2, with D maybe TRBD2 (6 bases). The CDR3 runs 16 residues. Germline V CDR1 and CDR2: SGHRS, YFSETQ. The V end lost 0 bases, the J end lost 8 bases, and 17 bases lay between the germline ends. The full variable domain, its missing parts supplied by reference TRBV5-1 and TRBJ2-2, is KAGVTQTPRYLIKTRGQQVTLSCSPISGHRSVSWYQQTPGQGLQFLFEYFSETQRNKGNFPGRFSGRQFSNSRSEMNVSTLELGDSALYLCASSLEPGASLGELFFGEGSRLTVL.

On this clone itself: This sample also contains other DNA sequences that code for the same CDR3. The chain joins TRBV4-1 to TRBJ2-7; the match to TRBD1 covers 8 bases. The CDR3 runs 14 residues. J was trimmed by 2 bases and V by 3 bases; bases with no gene match: 3. Germline CDR1 reads MGHRA; CDR2 reads YSYEKL. CDR3 loop: CASSQGTGTYEQYF. In DNA form, the CDR3 reads TGCGCCAGCAGCCAGGGGACAGGCACCTACGAGCAGTACTTC.

CDR3 sequence reads: CATKPRGTSNYGYTF. The CDR3 nucleotides read TGTGCCACAAAGCCGAGGGGGACGTCAAACTATGGCTACACCTTC. V is TRBV27 and J is TRBJ1-2, with D tentatively TRBD1 (6 bases). There are 15 residues in the CDR3. Deletions cut 10 bases from V and 2 bases from J, with 20 bases between. Germline V CDR1 and CDR2: MNHEY, SMNVEV (reference sequence).

This clone was found once. This rearrangement joins TRBV6-2 or TRBV6-3 to TRBJ1-3; D remains ambiguous. V was shortened by 4 bases and J by 4 bases, with 11 bases between the two germline ends. The CDR3 extends over 14 amino acids. Germline V gives CDR1 MNHEY, CDR2 SVGEGT. Here the CDR3 reads CASSFNQAGNTIYF. DNA of the CDR3: TGTGCCAGCAGTTTTAATCAGGCCGGAAACACCATATATTTT.

This chain joins TRBV5-1 and TRBJ2-1; D uncertain. The CDR3 extends over 14 amino acids. V was shortened by 2 bases and J by 8 bases, with 14 bases between the two germline ends. Germline values: CDR1 SGHRS, CDR2 YFSETQ. CDR3 amino acids: CASSFRYLSDEQFF. The DNA for the CDR3 is TGCGCCAGCAGCTTCCGATACCTATCCGATGAGCAGTTCTTC.

Comment on this clone: The junction shows a germline mismatch at one end, possibly a read error. V gene TRBV6-1 combines with J gene TRBJ1-2; no reliable D call. The CDR3 loop spans 13 amino acids. Germline assignment: CDR1 MNHNS and CDR2 SASEGT. The CDR3 loop reads CASCDAGSGGYTF. CDR3 DNA sequence: TGTGCCAGCTGTGACGCGGGGTCTGGTGGCTACACCTTC.

The V call is TRBV5-1, the J call TRBJ1-5; no firm D call. Trimming removed 0 bases from V and 6 bases from J, with 7 bases in between. This CDR3 contains 13 residues. Germline CDR1 reads SGHRS; CDR2 reads YFSETQ. The CDR3 DNA reads TGCGCCAGCAGCTTGGACAGTTCTCAGCCCCAGCATTTT. This codes for CASSLDSSQPQHF.

About this clone: The same CDR3 is also encoded by other DNA sequences in this sample. The chain links TRBV5-1 to TRBJ2-3, with a possible D match to TRBD2 (6 bases). The CDR3 is made up of 15 amino acids. The V gene lost 1 base and the J gene lost 1 base, with 10 bases spanning the gap. Per the germline V gene, CDR1 is SGHRS and CDR2 is YFSETQ. As DNA, the CDR3 is TGCGCCAGCAGCTTGAGGCGGGGAGGCACAGATACGCAGTATTTT. Protein: CASSLRRGGTDTQYF. Based on the CDR3 plus reference TRBV5-1 and TRBJ2-3, the full variable domain is KAGVTQTPRYLIKTRGQQVTLSCSPISGHRSVSWYQQTPGQGLQFLFEYFSETQRNKGNFPGRFSGRQFSNSRSEMNVSTLELGDSALYLCASSLRRGGTDTQYFGPGTRLTVL.

The CDR3 DNA is TGTGCCAGCAGTTTATATCCCCGGGGTCCTAACTATGGCTACACCTTC. The encoded protein is CASSLYPRGPNYGYTF. The V and J genes are TRBV27 and TRBJ1-2; D remains unclear. The CDR3 has 16 residues. Germline V gene sequence: CDR1 MNHEY, CDR2 SMNVEV (reference sequence). V was trimmed by 1 base and J by 0 bases, leaving 12 bases between them.

The gene calls are TRBV5-6 and TRBJ2-5; no firm D call. Per the germline V gene, CDR1 is SGHDT and CDR2 is YYEEEE. Trimming removed 1 base from V and 0 bases from J, with 7 bases in between. There are 14 residues in the CDR3. The CDR3 spells CASSLKHYQETQYF. CDR3 in DNA: TGTGCCAGCAGCTTGAAACATTACCAAGAGACCCAGTACTTC.

This clone was found a few times. The chain's CDR3 is CASSMGQTNTEAFF. CDR3 DNA: TGCGCCAGCAGCATGGGACAGACGAACACTGAAGCTTTCTTT. V is TRBV5-1 and J is TRBJ1-1; the match to TRBD1 covers 7 bases. There are 14 residues in the CDR3. V was clipped by 4 bases and J by 1 base; unmatched bases: 4. CDR1 and CDR2 from the germline V gene are SGHRS and YFSETQ. The full variable domain, in which reference TRBV5-1 and TRBJ1-1 provide the parts outside the CDR3, is KAGVTQTPRYLIKTRGQQVTLSCSPISGHRSVSWYQQTPGQGLQFLFEYFSETQRNKGNFPGRFSGRQFSNSRSEMNVSTLELGDSALYLCASSMGQTNTEAFFGQGTRLTVV.

This clone was observed a few times. CDR3 region: CASKTGVKEIQYF. The CDR3, as DNA: TGCGCCAGCAAGACAGGTGTAAAGGAGATTCAGTACTTC. The V gene is TRBV10-2, the J gene TRBJ2-4, with a possible D match to TRBD1 (6 bases). Germline CDR1 reads WSHSY; CDR2 reads SAAADI. V gave up 7 bases and J gave up 10 bases, with 17 bases separating them. This CDR3 contains 13 residues.

Only one count was recorded for this clone. The chain combines TRBV18 with TRBJ2-5; a weak D match, TRBD1 (5 bases). CDR1 and CDR2 (germline): KGHSH, LQKENI. V was shortened by 4 bases and J by 5 bases, with 14 bases between the two germline ends. This CDR3 region has 14 residues. This CDR3 reads CASSRSGSDETQYF. For the CDR3, the DNA is TGTGCCAGCTCACGTTCAGGGTCGGACGAGACCCAGTACTTC.

The V gene is TRBV11-2, the J gene TRBJ2-7; D perhaps matches TRBD2 (5 bases). This CDR3 comprises 14 residues. The germline gives CDR1 SGHAT, CDR2 FQNNGV. The V end was cut by 5 bases, the J end by 3 bases, with 14 bases between. Written as DNA, the CDR3 is TGTGCCAGCAGCCCAGAGGGTTGGGGCTACGAGCAGTACTTC. It specifies CASSPEGWGYEQYF.

J is TRBJ2-1 and V is TRBV4-2; the match to TRBD2 covers 10 bases. The ends lost 7 bases at V and 3 bases at J; junction bases unmatched: 6. The germline V gene encodes CDR1 LGHNA and CDR2 YNFKEQ. This CDR3 comprises 15 residues. The CDR3 nucleotides are TGTGCCAGCAACGACGGGACTAGCGACTACAATGAGCAGTTCTTC. Translating it yields CASNDGTSDYNEQFF.

The V gene is TRBV2, the J gene TRBJ2-7; 8 positions agree with TRBD1. Germline loops: CDR1 SNHLY, CDR2 FYNNEI. This CDR3 is built from 14 residues. Losses at the gene ends were 7 bases for V and 2 bases for J; bases not matched to a gene: 7. The CDR3 nucleotides are TGTGCCAGCAACCGACAGGGGTCGACCTACGAGCAGTACTTC. As protein: CASNRQGSTYEQYF.

The rearrangement joins TRBV6-5 to TRBJ2-1, with a tentative D call TRBD2 (5 bases). The CDR3 consists of 13 residues. Trimming pared 6 bases from V and 8 bases from J, leaving 14 bases between. The germline gives CDR1 MNHEY, CDR2 SVGAGI. The CDR3 region has the DNA TGTGCCAGCAGGACGGCCCGGCGGGATGAGCAGTTCTTC. Encoded protein: CASRTARRDEQFF.

CDR3 nucleotide sequence: TGTGCCACCCCGCGGGGCCGCGGCTACACCTTC. It encodes CATPRGRGYTF. V gene TRBV10-3 combines with J gene TRBJ1-2; possible D gene TRBD1, 5 bases. CDR1 is ENHRY, CDR2 SYGVKD, per germline. Trimming removed 10 bases at V and 8 bases at J, with 14 bases between. This CDR3 comprises 11 residues.

The chain has TRBV5-1 and TRBJ2-3; 7 bases align to TRBD2. The trim removed 5 bases at V and 0 bases at J, leaving 6 bases unmatched. The length of the CDR3 is 15 residues. Per germline, CDR1 SGHRS and CDR2 YFSETQ. CDR3 in DNA: TGCGCCAGCAGTGGGAGCGGGGCCAGCACAGATACGCAGTATTTT. Amino acid sequence: CASSGSGASTDTQYF.

The chain uses TRBV11-2 and TRBJ1-6, with 7 nucleotides matching TRBD1. The CDR3 is made up of 13 amino acids. Germline CDR1 is SGHAT and CDR2 is FQNNGV. V dropped 4 bases and J dropped 9; count of bases not matched to a gene: 3. CDR3 DNA sequence: TGTGCCAGCAGCTACGACAGGGCTTCACCCCTCCACTTT. This translates into CASSYDRASPLHF.